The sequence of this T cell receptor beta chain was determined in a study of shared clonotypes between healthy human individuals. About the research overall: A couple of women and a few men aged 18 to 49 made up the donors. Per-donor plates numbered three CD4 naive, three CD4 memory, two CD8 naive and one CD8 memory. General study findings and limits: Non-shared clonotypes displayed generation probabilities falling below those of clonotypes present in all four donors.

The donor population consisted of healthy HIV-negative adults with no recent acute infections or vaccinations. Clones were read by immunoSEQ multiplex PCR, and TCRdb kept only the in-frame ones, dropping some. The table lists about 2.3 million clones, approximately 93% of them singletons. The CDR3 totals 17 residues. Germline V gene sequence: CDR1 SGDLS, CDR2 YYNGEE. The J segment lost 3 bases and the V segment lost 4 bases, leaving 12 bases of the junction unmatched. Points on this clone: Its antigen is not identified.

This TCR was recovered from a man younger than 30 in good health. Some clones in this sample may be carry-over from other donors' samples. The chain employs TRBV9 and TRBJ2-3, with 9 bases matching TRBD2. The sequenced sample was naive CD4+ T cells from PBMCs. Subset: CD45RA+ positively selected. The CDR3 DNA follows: TGTGCCAGCAGCTCATTCCCCTTGGCGGGAGGGACAGATACGCAGTATTTT. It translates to CASSSFPLAGGTDTQYF.